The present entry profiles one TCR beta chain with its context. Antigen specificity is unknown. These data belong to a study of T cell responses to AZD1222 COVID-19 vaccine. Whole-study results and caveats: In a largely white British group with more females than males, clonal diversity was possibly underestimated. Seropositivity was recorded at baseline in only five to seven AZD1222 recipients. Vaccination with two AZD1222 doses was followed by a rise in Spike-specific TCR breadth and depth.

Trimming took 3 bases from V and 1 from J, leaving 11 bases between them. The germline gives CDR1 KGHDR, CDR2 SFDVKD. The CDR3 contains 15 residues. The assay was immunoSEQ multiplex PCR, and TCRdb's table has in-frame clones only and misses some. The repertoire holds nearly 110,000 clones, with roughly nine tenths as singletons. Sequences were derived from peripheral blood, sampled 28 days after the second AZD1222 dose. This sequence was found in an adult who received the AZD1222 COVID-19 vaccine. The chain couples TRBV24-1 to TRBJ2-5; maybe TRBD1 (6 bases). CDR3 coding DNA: TGTGCCACCAGTGATCCCAGGGGCCCCCAAGAGACCCAGTACTTC. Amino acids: CATSDPRGPQETQYF.